The 12 T cell receptor beta chains presented below share a single source sample, sequenced in a study of blood T cell repertoires in COVID-19. The protocol was immunoSEQ multiplex PCR, while the TCRdb copy is restricted to in-frame clones and leaves out a portion. The sample lists some 76,000 clones, approximately 87% occurring once. The source material was peripheral blood. The receptors stem from a man older than 75 in a cohort sampled during active COVID-19.

The CDR3 reads CASSQSAGTDVYEQFF. The CDR3 nucleotides are TGCGCCAGCAGCCAATCGGCGGGGACAGATGTTTATGAGCAGTTCTTC. The chain recombines TRBV4-3 with TRBJ2-1; tentatively, D is TRBD1 (7 bases). Germline V lookup: CDR1 LGHNA, CDR2 YSLEER. This CDR3 region has 16 residues. V was clipped by 2 bases and J by 8 bases, with 19 bases between them.

J is TRBJ2-7 and V is TRBV6-2 or TRBV6-3, with 7 bases aligning to TRBD2. V lost 5 bases and J lost 2; bases outside the gene matches: 3. The length of the CDR3 is 13 residues. Germline loops: CDR1 MNHEY, CDR2 SVGEGT. The CDR3 region is CASSGGLTYEQYF. The CDR3 DNA sequence: TGTGCCAGCAGTGGGGGACTAACCTACGAGCAGTACTTC.

J is TRBJ2-5 and V is TRBV29-1, with 7 nucleotides matching TRBD1. The CDR3 is made up of 12 amino acids. V trimming: 7 bases; J trimming: 5 bases; junction bases outside the gene matches: 7. Germline V gene data show CDR1 as SQVTM and CDR2 as ANQGSEA. CDR3 in amino acids: CSATGVGETQYF. For the CDR3, the DNA is TGCAGCGCAACAGGGGTCGGGGAGACCCAGTACTTC.

The J gene is TRBJ2-1, the V gene TRBV6-5; 10 bases map to TRBD2. Unmatched junction bases numbered 0, after V lost 2 bases and J lost 2 bases. CDR1 and CDR2 (germline): MNHEY, SVGAGI. The CDR3 spans 15 residues. For the CDR3, the DNA is TGTGCCAGCAGTTACACTAGCGGGGCCTACAATGAGCAGTTCTTC. This codes for CASSYTSGAYNEQFF.

In its sample, this clone was seen a few times. The rearrangement joins TRBV12-3 or TRBV12-4 to TRBJ1-2; perhaps TRBD1 as D (5 bases). The length of the CDR3 is 12 residues. V was trimmed by 3 bases and J by 4 bases, leaving 6 bases between them. DNA for the CDR3: TGTGCCAGCAGTTTCCAGGGCTATGGCTACACCTTC. Protein product: CASSFQGYGYTF.

This chain uses TRBV7-8 with TRBJ2-5; D gene ambiguous. Germline V gene sequence: CDR1 SGHVS, CDR2 FQNEAQ. CDR3 length: 14 residues. The germline V and J ends were trimmed by 3 bases and 1 base, with 9 bases remaining between them. In DNA, the CDR3 is TGTGCCAGCAGCTTGGGCCCCGGCCAAGAGACCCAGTACTTC. Translation gives CASSLGPGQETQYF.

The chain uses TRBV6-2 or TRBV6-3 and TRBJ2-7; no clear D. CDR1 MNHEY and CDR2 SVGEGT come from the germline V gene. The CDR3 is 13 amino acids. Trimming left V 0 bases short and J 6 bases short, with 9 bases between. CDR3 DNA: TGTGCCAGCAGTTACTCCTTCAGCGTCGAGCAGTACTTC. This gives the protein CASSYSFSVEQYF.

The chain recombines TRBV28 with TRBJ1-1; D gene unclear. Trimming took off 2 bases at V and 3 bases at J, with 19 bases between the two ends. The CDR3 contains 17 residues. The germline V gene encodes CDR1 MDHEN and CDR2 SYDVKM. CDR3 sequence reads: CASSLGRGVRKYTEAFF. DNA for the CDR3: TGTGCCAGCAGTTTAGGGCGGGGAGTCAGGAAATACACTGAAGCTTTCTTT.

The rearrangement uses TRBV18 and TRBJ1-5; no firm D call. Trimming took off 1 base at V and 7 bases at J, with 8 bases between the two ends. CDR1 and CDR2 from the germline V gene are KGHSH and LQKENI. The CDR3 spans 13 residues. Written as DNA, the CDR3 is TGTGCCAGCTCACCACAGGGAGAGCAGCCCCAGCATTTT. It encodes CASSPQGEQPQHF.

V gene TRBV5-5 combines with J gene TRBJ1-1, with D tentatively TRBD1 (6 bases). Trimming removed 4 bases from V and 4 bases from J, with 14 bases in between. The germline V gene encodes CDR1 SGHKS and CDR2 YYEKEE (reference sequence). The CDR3 is 14 amino acids. The CDR3 DNA follows: TGTGCCAGCAGCCCCCCGGGGGGGCGCACTGAAGCTTTCTTT. This encodes CASSPPGGRTEAFF.

The chain couples TRBV3-1 (or the pseudogene TRBV3-2) to TRBJ2-3; TRBD2 might be the D (5 bases). Trimming pared 3 bases from V and 7 bases from J, leaving 23 bases between. The CDR3 extends over 17 amino acids. Germline loops: CDR1 LGHDT, CDR2 YNNKEL (reference sequence). The CDR3 bases are TGTGCCAGCAGCCATGAACCAGGAAGCCGGACTCTCCATACGCAGTATTTT. It yields the protein CASSHEPGSRTLHTQYF.

The sample holds one count of this clone. The chain uses TRBV27 and TRBJ2-3, with D perhaps matching TRBD1 (5 bases). The germline V gene encodes CDR1 MNHEY and CDR2 SMNVEV (reference sequence). The V end lost 8 bases, the J end lost 0 bases, and 9 bases lay between the germline ends. The CDR3 has 13 amino acids. CDR3 residues: CASRQTSTDTQYF. Written as DNA, the CDR3 is TGTGCCAGCCGACAGACTAGCACAGATACGCAGTATTTT.